This T cell receptor beta chain was identified during a study of T-cell memory formation after mild COVID-19. General study points: Whether second-wave clones peaking at day 37 were SARS-CoV-2 specific went unconfirmed. Clones that contracted from day 15 to 85 had balanced CD4/CD8; later expanders were CD4+ biased. The study detected some responding clones in pre-infection memory, suggesting cross-reactive memory joined.

UMIs and sample barcodes were carried by the TCR alpha and TCR beta cDNA libraries that 5'RACE produced using constant-segment primers. From the 5' RACE reads, TCRdb called clonotypes with MiXCR, one entry per CDR3 protein. The data hold approximately 260,000 distinct CDR3 sequences, with 16% observed a single time. As to this clonotype: Its antigen is as yet unknown.

CDR1 and CDR2 from the germline V gene are SEHNR and FQNEAQ (reference sequence). The CDR3 extends over 13 amino acids. Trimming cost V 4 bases and J 6 bases, with 10 bases left between them. The sequenced sample was PBMCs or a T cell subset sorted from them (not recorded which). The source of this sequence is a man aged 18 to 30 who had mild COVID-19 (a few samples of this study predate the infection). Cell type and time point are not known. This chain joins TRBV7-9 and TRBJ2-1; TRBD1 might be the D (6 bases). The CDR3 loop reads CASSWDTANEQFF. In nucleotides, the CDR3 is TGTGCCAGCAGCTGGGACACCGCCAATGAGCAGTTCTTC.